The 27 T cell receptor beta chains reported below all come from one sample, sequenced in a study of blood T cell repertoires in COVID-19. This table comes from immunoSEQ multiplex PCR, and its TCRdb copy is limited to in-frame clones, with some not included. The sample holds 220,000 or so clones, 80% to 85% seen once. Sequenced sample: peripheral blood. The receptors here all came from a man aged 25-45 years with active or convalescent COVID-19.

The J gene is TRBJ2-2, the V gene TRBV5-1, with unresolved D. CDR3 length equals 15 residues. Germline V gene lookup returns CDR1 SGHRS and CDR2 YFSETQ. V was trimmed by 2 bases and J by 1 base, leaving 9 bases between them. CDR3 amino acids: CASSFANLNTGELFF. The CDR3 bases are TGCGCCAGCAGCTTCGCTAACTTGAACACCGGGGAGCTGTTTTTT.

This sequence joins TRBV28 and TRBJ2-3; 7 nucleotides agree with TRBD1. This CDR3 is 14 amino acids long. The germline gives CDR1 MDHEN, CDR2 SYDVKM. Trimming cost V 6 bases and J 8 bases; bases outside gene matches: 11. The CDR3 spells CASRITGAKGTQYF. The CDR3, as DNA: TGTGCCAGCAGAATAACAGGGGCGAAAGGTACGCAGTATTTT.

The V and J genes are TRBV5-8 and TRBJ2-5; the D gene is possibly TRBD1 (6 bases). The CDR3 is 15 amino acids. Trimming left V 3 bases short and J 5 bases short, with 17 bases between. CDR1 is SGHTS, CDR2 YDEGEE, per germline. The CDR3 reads CASSSGQGSVETQYF. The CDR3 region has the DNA TGTGCCAGCAGCTCTGGGCAGGGGAGTGTGGAGACCCAGTACTTC.

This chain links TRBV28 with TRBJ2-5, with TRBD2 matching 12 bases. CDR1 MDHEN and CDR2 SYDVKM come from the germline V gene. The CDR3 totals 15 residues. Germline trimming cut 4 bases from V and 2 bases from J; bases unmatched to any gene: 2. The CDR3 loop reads CASSSLAGGQETQYF. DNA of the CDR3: TGTGCCAGCAGTTCCCTAGCGGGGGGGCAAGAGACCCAGTACTTC.

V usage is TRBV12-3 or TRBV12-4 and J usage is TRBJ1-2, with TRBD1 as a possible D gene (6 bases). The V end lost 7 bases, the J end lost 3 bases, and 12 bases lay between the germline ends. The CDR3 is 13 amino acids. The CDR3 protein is CASTRDIDYGYTF. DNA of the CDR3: TGTGCCAGCACCCGGGACATCGACTATGGCTACACCTTC.

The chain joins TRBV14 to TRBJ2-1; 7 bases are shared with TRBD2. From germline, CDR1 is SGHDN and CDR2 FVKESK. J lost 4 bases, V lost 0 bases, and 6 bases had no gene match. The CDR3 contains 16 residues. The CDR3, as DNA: TGTGCCAGCAGCCAAGATGGGTCGGGGGGATACAATGAGCAGTTCTTC. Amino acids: CASSQDGSGGYNEQFF. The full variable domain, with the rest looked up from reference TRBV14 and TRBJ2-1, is EAGVTQFPSHSVIEKGQTVTLRCDPISGHDNLYWYRRVMGKEIKFLLHFVKESKQDESGMPNNRFLAERTGGTYSTLKVQPAELEDSGVYFCASSQDGSGGYNEQFFGPGTRLTVL.

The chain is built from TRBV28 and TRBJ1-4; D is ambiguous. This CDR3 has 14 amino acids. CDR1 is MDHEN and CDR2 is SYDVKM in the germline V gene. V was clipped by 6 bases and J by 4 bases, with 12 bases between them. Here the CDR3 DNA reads TGTGCCAGCAGCACATCCCCCAGTAATGAAAAACTGTTTTTT. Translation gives CASSTSPSNEKLFF. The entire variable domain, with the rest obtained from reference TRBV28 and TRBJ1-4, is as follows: DVKVTQSSRYLVKRTGEKVFLECVQDMDHENMFWYRQDPGLGLRLIYFSYDVKMKEKGDIPEGYSVSREKKERFSLILESASTNQTSMYLCASSTSPSNEKLFFGSGTQLSVL.

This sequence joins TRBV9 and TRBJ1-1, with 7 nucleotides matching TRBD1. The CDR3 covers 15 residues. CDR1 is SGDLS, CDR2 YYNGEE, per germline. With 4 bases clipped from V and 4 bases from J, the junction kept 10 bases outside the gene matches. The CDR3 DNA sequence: TGTGCCAGCAGCCCGATTGACAGGGTGGTCACTGAAGCTTTCTTT. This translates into CASSPIDRVVTEAFF.

The DNA of the CDR3 is TGTGCCAGCCAGGTTTCTGGCGAAAAACTGTTTTTT. It specifies CASQVSGEKLFF. V and J are TRBV7-9 and TRBJ1-4; D unclear. The CDR3 covers 12 residues. Germline V lookup: CDR1 SEHNR, CDR2 FQNEAQ (reference sequence). V shed 8 bases and J shed 8 bases, with 12 bases lying between them.

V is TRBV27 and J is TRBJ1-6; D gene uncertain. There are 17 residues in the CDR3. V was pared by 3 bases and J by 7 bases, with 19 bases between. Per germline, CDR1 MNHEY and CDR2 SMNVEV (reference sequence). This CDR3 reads CASSFLGDLQINSPLHF. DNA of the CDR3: TGTGCCAGCAGTTTCCTCGGGGATCTACAGATAAATTCACCCCTCCACTTT.

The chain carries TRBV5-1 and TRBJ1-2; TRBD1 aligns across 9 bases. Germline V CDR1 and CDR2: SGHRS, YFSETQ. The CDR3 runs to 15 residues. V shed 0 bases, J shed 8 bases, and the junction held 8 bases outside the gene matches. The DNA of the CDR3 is TGCGCCAGCAGCTTGGTTCGGACAGGGGAAGGAGGCTACACCTTC. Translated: CASSLVRTGEGGYTF.

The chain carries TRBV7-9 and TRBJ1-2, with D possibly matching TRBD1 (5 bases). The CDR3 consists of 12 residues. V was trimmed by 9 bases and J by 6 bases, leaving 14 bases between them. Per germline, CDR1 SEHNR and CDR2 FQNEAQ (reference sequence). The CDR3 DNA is TGTGCCAGTGGGGACTTGTGGGATGGCTACACCTTC. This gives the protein CASGDLWDGYTF.

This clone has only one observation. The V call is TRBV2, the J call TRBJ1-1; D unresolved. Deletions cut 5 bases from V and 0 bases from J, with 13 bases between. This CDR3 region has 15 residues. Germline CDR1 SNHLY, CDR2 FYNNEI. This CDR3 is CASSMITDMNTEAFF. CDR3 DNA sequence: TGTGCCAGCAGTATGATTACCGACATGAACACTGAAGCTTTCTTT.

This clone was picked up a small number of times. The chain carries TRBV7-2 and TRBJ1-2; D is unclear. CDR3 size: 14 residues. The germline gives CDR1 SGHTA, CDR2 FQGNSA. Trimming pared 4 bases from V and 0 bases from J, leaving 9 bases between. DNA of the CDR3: TGTGCCAGCAGCTGGGAGTCGGCTAACTATGGCTACACCTTC. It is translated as CASSWESANYGYTF.

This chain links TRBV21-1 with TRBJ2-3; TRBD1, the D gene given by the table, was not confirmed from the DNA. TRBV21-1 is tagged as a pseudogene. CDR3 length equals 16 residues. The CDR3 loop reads CASSKPWNRYWDTQYF. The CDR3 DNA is TGTGCCAGCAGCAAACCCTGGAACAGATACTGGGATACGCAGTATTTT.

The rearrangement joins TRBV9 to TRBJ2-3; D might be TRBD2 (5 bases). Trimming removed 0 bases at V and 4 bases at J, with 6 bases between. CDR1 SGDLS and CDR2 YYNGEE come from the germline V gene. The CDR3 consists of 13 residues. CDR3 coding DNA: TGTGCCAGCAGCGTAGTTAGCGCAGATACGCAGTATTTT. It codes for CASSVVSADTQYF.

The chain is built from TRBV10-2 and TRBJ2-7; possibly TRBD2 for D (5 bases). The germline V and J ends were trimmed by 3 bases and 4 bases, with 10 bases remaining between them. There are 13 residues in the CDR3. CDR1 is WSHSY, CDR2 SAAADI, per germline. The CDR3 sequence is CASSEWEKYEQYF. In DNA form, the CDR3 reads TGCGCCAGCAGTGAATGGGAGAAATACGAGCAGTACTTC.

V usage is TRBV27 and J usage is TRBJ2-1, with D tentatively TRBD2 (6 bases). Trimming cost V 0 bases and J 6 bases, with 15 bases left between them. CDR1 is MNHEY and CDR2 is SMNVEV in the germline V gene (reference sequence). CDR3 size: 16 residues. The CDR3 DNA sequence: TGTGCCAGCAGTTTATCTTCCCCACTAGCCCCCAATGAGCAGTTCTTC. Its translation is CASSLSSPLAPNEQFF.

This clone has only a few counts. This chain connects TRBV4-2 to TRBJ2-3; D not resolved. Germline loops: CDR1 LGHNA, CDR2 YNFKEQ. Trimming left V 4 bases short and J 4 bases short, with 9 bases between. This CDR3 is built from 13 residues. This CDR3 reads CASSRAPPDTQYF. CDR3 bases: TGTGCCAGCAGCCGAGCCCCCCCAGATACGCAGTATTTT.

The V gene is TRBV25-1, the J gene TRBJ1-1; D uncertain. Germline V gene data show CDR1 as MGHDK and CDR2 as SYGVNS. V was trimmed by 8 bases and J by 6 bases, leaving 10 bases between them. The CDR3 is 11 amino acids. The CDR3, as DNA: TGTGCCAGCCATTGGCGGGCTGAAGCTTTCTTT. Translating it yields CASHWRAEAFF.

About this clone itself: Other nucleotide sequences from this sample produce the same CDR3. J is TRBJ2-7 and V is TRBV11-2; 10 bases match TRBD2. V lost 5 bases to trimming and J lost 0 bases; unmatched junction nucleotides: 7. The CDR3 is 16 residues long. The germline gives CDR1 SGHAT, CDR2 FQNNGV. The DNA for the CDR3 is TGTGCCAGCAGCCCCCTAGCGGGGGTAAGCTCCTACGAGCAGTACTTC. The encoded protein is CASSPLAGVSSYEQYF.

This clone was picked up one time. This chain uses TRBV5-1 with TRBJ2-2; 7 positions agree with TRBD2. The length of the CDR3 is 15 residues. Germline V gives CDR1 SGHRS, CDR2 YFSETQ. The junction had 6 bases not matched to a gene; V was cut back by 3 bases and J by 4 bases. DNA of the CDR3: TGCGCCAGCAGCTGGACCAGCGGGGCCACCGGGGAGCTGTTTTTT. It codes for CASSWTSGATGELFF.

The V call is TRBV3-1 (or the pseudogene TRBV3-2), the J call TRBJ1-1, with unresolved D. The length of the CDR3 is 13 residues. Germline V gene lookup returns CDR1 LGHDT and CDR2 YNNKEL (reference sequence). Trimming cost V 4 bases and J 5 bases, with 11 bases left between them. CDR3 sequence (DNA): TGTGCCAGCAGCCTTGGAGCGGGGACTGAAGCTTTCTTT. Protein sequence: CASSLGAGTEAFF.

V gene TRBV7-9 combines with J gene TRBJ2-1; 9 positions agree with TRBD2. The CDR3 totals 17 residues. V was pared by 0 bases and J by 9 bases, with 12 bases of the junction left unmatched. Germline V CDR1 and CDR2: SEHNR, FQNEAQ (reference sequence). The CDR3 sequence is CASSLAGGASGTGEQFF. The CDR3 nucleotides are TGTGCCAGCAGCTTAGCTGGGGGGGCTAGCGGGACTGGTGAGCAGTTCTTC.

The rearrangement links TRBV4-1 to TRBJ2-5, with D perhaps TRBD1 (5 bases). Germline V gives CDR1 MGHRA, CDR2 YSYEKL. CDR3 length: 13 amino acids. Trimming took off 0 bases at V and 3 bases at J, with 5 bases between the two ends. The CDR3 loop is CASSQDREETQYF. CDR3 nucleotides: TGCGCCAGCAGCCAAGACAGGGAAGAGACCCAGTACTTC.

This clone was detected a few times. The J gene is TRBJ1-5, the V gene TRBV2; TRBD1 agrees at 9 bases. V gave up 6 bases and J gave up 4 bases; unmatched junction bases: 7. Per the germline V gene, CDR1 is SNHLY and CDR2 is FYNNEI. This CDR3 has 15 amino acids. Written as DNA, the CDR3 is TGTGCCAGCAGAGAGCGGGACAGGGAAAATCAGCCCCAGCATTTT. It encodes CASRERDRENQPQHF.

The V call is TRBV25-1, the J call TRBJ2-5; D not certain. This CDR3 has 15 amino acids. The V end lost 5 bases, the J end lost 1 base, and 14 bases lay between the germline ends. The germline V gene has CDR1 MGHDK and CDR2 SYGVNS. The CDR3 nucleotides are TGTGCCAGCAGTCGCGCCGCGCCCGTCCAAGAGACCCAGTACTTC. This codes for CASSRAAPVQETQYF.